What follows is one T cell receptor beta chain and its context. Produced via immunoSEQ multiplex PCR; TCRdb's table is partial and in-frame only. Of tens of thousands of clones listed, around 86% are singletons. The data originate from a study of blood T cell repertoires in COVID-19. Study summary: The samples span acute and convalescent COVID-19 from the United States, Italy and Spain.

The sample consisted of peripheral blood. The sequence came from a human donor in a cohort sampled during active COVID-19.

As DNA, the CDR3 is TGTGCCAGCAGAAAAGGTGGGGGCGGCTACACCTTC. It translates to CASRKGGGGYTF. This chain joins TRBV6-5 and TRBJ1-2; D may be TRBD1 (6 bases). V was clipped by 6 bases and J by 8 bases, with 13 bases between them. The germline V gene encodes CDR1 MNHEY and CDR2 SVGAGI. The CDR3 covers 12 residues.